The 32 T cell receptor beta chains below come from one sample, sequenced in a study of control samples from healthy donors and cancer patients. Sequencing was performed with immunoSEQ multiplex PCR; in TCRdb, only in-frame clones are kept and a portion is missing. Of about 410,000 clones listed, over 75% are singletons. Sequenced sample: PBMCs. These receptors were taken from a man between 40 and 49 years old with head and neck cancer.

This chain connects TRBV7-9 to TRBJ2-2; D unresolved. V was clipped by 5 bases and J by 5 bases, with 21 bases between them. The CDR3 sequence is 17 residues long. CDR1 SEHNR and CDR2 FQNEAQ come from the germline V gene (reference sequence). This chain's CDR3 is CASSPKAAEKRTGELFF. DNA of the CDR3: TGTGCCAGCAGCCCCAAGGCGGCGGAAAAAAGGACCGGGGAGCTGTTTTTT.

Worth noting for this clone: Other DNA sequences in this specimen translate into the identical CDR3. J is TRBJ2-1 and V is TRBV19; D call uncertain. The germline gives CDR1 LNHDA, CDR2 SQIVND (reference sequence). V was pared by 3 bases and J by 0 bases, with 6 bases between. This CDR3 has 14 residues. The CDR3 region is CASSIGSSYNEQFF. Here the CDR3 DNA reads TGTGCCAGTAGTATTGGTAGCTCCTACAATGAGCAGTTCTTC.

CDR3 DNA sequence: TGTGCCTATAAGCGGGGGCTCGATTCACCCCTCCACTTT. Translated: CAYKRGLDSPLHF. The chain employs TRBV6-5 and TRBJ1-6; TRBD1 might be the D (6 bases). Germline lookup yields CDR1 MNHEY and CDR2 SVGAGI. The V end lost 11 bases, the J end lost 8 bases, and 16 bases lay between the germline ends. The CDR3 has 13 residues.

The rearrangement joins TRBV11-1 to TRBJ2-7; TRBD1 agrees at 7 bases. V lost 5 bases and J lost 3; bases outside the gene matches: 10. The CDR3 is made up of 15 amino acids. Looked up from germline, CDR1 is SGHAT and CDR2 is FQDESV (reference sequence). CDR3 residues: CASSASGQTIYEQYF. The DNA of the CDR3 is TGTGCCAGCAGCGCGTCGGGACAGACAATCTACGAGCAGTACTTC.

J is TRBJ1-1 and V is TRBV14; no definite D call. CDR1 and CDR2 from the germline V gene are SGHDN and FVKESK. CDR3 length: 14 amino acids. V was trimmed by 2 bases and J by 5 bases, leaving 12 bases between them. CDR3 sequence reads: CASSQTRRGTEAFF. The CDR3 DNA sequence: TGTGCCAGCAGCCAAACACGGCGAGGGACTGAAGCTTTCTTT. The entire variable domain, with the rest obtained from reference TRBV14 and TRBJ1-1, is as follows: EAGVTQFPSHSVIEKGQTVTLRCDPISGHDNLYWYRRVMGKEIKFLLHFVKESKQDESGMPNNRFLAERTGGTYSTLKVQPAELEDSGVYFCASSQTRRGTEAFFGQGTRLTVV.

CDR3 sequence reads: CASTRSSGIETQYF. The CDR3 nucleotides read TGTGCCAGCACCCGAAGTTCCGGGATCGAGACCCAGTACTTC. The rearrangement links TRBV6-5 to TRBJ2-5; possibly TRBD2 for D (5 bases). The CDR3 totals 14 residues. Germline assignment: CDR1 MNHEY and CDR2 SVGAGI. The V end was cut by 7 bases, the J end by 5 bases, with 17 bases between.

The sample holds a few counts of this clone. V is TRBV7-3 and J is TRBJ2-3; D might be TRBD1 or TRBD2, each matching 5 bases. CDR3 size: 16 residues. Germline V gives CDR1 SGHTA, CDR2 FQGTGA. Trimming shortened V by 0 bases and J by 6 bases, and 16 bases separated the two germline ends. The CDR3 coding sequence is TGTGCCAGCAGCTTAACTGCAGGGACCGTCCAGGATACGCAGTATTTT. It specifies CASSLTAGTVQDTQYF. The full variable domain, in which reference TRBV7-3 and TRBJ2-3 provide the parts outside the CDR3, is GAGVSQTPSNKVTEKGKYVELRCDPISGHTALYWYRQSLGQGPEFLIYFQGTGAADDSGLPNDRFFAVRPEGSVSTLKIQRTERGDSAVYLCASSLTAGTVQDTQYFGPGTRLTVL.

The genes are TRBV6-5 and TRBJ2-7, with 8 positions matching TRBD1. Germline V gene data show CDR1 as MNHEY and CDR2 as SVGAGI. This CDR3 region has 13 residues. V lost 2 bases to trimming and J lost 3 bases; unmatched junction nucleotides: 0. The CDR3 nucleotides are TGTGCCAGCAGTTACGACAGGGGCTACGAGCAGTACTTC. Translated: CASSYDRGYEQYF.

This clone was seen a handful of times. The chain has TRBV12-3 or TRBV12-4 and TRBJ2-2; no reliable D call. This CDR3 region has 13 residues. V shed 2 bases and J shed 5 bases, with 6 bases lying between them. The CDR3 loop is CASSLSATGELFF. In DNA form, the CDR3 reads TGTGCCAGCAGTTTATCAGCTACCGGGGAGCTGTTTTTT.

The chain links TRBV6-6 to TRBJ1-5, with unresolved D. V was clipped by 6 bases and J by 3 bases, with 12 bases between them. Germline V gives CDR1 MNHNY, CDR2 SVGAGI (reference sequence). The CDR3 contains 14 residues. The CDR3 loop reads CASSPDTHNQPQHF. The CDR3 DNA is TGTGCCAGCAGCCCCGACACCCACAATCAGCCCCAGCATTTT.

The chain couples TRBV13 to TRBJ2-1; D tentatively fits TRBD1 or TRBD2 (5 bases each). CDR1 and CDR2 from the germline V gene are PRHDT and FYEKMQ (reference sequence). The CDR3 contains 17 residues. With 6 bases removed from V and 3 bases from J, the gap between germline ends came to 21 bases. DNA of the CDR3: TGTGCCAGCAGTCCGGGCTCGGGGCTGTCACTCTACAATGAGCAGTTCTTC. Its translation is CASSPGSGLSLYNEQFF.

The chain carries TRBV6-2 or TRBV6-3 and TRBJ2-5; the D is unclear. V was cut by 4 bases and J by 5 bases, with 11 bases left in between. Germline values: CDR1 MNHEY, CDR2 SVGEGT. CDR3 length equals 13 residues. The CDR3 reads CASSFGPRETQYF. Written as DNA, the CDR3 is TGTGCCAGCAGTTTTGGCCCAAGGGAGACCCAGTACTTC.

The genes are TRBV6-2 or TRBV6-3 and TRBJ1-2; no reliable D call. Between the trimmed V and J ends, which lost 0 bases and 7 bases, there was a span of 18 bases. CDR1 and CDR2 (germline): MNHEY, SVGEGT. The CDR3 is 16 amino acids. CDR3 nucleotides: TGTGCCAGCAGTTACTCGAGCCAGGCCCCAGTGGGTGGCTACACCTTC. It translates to CASSYSSQAPVGGYTF.

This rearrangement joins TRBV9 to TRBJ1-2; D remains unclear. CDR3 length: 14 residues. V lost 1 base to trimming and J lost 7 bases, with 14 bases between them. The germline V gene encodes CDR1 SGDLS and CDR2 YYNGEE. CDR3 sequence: CASSVLGSISGYTF. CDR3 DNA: TGTGCCAGCAGCGTACTAGGCAGTATCAGTGGCTACACCTTC.

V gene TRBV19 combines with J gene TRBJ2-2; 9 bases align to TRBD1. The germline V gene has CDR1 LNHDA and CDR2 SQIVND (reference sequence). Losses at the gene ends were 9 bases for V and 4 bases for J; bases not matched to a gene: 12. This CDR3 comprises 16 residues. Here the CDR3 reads CASATKGQGFTGELFF. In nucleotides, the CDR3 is TGTGCCAGCGCTACTAAGGGACAGGGTTTCACCGGGGAGCTGTTTTTT.

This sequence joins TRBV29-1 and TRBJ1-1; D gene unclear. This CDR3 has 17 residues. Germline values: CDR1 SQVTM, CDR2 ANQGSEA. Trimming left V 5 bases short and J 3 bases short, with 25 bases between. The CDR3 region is CSVRQGDLRLEDTEAFF. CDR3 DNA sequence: TGCAGCGTTCGTCAAGGAGATCTACGTTTGGAGGACACTGAAGCTTTCTTT.

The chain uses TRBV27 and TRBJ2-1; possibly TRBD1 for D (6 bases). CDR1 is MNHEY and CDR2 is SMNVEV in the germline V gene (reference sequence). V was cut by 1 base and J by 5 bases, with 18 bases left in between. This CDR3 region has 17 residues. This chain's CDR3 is CASSLWFSGTHNNEQFF. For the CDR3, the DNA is TGTGCCAGCAGTTTATGGTTCTCCGGGACACACAACAATGAGCAGTTCTTC.

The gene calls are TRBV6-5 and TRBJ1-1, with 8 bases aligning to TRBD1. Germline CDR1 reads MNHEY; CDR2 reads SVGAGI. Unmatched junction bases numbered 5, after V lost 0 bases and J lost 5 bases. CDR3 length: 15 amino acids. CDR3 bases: TGTGCCAGCAGTTACTCGGGTCAGGGGGCGACTGAAGCTTTCTTT. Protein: CASSYSGQGATEAFF.

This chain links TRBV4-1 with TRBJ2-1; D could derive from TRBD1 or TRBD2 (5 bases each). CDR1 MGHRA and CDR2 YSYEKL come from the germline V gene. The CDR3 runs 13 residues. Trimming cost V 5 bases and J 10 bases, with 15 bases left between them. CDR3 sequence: CASSVDSGAEQFF. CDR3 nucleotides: TGCGCCAGCAGCGTGGATTCCGGGGCAGAGCAGTTCTTC.

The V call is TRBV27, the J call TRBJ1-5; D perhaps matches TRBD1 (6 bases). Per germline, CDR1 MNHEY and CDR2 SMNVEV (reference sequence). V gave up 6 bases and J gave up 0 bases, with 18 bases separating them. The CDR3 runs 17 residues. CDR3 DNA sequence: TGTGCCAGCAGGCCCTGGACAGCCTTAGGTAGCAATCAGCCCCAGCATTTT. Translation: CASRPWTALGSNQPQHF.

The CDR3 region is CASSSYSGRDRNEQFF. For the CDR3, the DNA is TGTGCCAGCAGTTCGTACAGCGGGAGAGACAGAAATGAGCAGTTCTTC. The chain combines TRBV27 with TRBJ2-1; 8 bases agree with TRBD2. V gave up 4 bases and J gave up 7 bases; unmatched junction bases: 12. CDR1 MNHEY and CDR2 SMNVEV come from the germline V gene (reference sequence). CDR3 length: 16 residues.

CDR3 DNA: TGTGCCAGCAGCCAAGGGGTGGGCCACCCCAACTATGGCTACACCTTC. It yields the protein CASSQGVGHPNYGYTF. The chain employs TRBV3-1 (or the pseudogene TRBV3-2) and TRBJ1-2; unclear D gene. The germline V gene encodes CDR1 LGHDT and CDR2 YNNKEL (reference sequence). This CDR3 contains 16 residues. Trimming removed 1 base from V and 2 bases from J, with 14 bases in between.

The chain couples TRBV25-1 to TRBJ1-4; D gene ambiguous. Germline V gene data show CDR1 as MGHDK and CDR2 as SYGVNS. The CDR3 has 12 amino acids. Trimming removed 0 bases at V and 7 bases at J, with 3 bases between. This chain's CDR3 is CASSEYVEKLFF. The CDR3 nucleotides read TGTGCCAGCAGTGAATATGTTGAAAAACTGTTTTTT.

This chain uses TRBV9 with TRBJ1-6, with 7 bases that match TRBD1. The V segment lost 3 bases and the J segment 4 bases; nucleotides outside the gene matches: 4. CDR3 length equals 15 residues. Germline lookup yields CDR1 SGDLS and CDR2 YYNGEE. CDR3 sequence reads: CASSAGQRYNSPLHF. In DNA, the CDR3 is TGTGCCAGCAGCGCGGGACAGCGTTATAATTCACCCCTCCACTTT.

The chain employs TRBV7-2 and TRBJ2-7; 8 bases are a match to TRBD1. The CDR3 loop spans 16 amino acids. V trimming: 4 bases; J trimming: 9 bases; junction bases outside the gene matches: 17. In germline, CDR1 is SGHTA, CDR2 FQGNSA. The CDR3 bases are TGTGCCAGCAGCTCCCTCGTCGGACAGGGCCCTAGCCGGCAGTACTTC. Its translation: CASSSLVGQGPSRQYF.

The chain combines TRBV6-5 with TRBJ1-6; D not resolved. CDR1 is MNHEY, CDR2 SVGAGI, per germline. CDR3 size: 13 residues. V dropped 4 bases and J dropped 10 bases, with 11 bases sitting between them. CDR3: CASSSQRGSPLHF. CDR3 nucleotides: TGTGCCAGCAGTTCACAGAGAGGCTCACCCCTCCACTTT.

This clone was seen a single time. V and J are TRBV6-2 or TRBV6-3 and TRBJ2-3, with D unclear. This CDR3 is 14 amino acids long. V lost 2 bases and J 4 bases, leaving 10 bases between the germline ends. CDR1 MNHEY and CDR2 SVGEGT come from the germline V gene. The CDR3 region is CASSYEISADTQYF. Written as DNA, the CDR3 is TGTGCCAGCAGTTACGAAATATCAGCAGATACGCAGTATTTT.

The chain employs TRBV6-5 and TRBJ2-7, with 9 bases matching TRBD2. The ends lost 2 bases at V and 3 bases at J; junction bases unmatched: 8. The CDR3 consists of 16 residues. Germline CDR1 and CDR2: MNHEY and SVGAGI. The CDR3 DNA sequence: TGTGCCAGCAGTTACGCAAGCGGGAGGCTTCTCTACGAGCAGTACTTC. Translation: CASSYASGRLLYEQYF.

CDR3 in DNA: TGTGCCAGCAGTTTTAATGGATTGGGCGGACAGAACACTGAAGCTTTCTTT. The encoded protein is CASSFNGLGGQNTEAFF. The chain has TRBV28 and TRBJ1-1; weak D call: TRBD1 (5 bases). This CDR3 spans 17 amino acids. V lost 3 bases to trimming and J lost 1 base, with 18 bases between them. Germline V gene lookup returns CDR1 MDHEN and CDR2 SYDVKM. The entire variable domain, with the rest obtained from reference TRBV28 and TRBJ1-1, is as follows: DVKVTQSSRYLVKRTGEKVFLECVQDMDHENMFWYRQDPGLGLRLIYFSYDVKMKEKGDIPEGYSVSREKKERFSLILESASTNQTSMYLCASSFNGLGGQNTEAFFGQGTRLTVV.

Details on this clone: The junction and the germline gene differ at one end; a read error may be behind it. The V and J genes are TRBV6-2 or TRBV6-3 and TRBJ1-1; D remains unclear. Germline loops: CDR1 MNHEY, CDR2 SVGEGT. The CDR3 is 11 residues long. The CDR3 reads CASSLYTEVFF. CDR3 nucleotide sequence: TGTGCCAGCAGTCTCTACACTGAAGTTTTCTTT.

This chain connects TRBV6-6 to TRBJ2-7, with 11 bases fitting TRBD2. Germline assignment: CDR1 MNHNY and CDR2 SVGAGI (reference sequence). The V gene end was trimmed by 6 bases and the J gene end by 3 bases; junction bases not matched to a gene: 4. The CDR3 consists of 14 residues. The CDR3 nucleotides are TGTGCCAGCAGCGCGACTAGCGGGAACTACGAGCAGTACTTC. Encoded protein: CASSATSGNYEQYF.

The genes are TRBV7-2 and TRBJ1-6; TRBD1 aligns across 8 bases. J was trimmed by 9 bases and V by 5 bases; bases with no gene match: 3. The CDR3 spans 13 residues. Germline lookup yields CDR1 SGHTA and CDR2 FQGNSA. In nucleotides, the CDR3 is TGTGCCAGCAGCCTCGGGACAGGTTCACCCCTCCACTTT. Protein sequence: CASSLGTGSPLHF.